This T cell receptor (beta chain) is drawn from a study of breast tumors, draining lymph nodes, adjacent tissues. The CDR3 has 13 residues. Germline lookup yields CDR1 SGHTS and CDR2 YDEGEE. V lost 0 bases and J lost 6, with 8 bases in between. This clonotype was detected many times. Its cognate antigen is unknown. TCRdb re-derived calls from the multiplex PCR reads in MiXCR, one entry per CDR3 protein. Seen here are roughly 80,000 distinct CDR3 sequences, roughly 19% observed once, and the top ten hold about 2.5%. Samples came from axillary lymph nodes draining the breast cancer. Study results and limitations: Tumors had less TCR diversity than lymph nodes, more than nontumor tissue. Compared with basal-like, luminal-like tumors shared significantly more repertoire with nontumor tissue. Tumor T cell lymph node origin was a supported hypothesis, not proven. Data fit most tumor T cells coming from lymph node, expanding in tumor.

Specimen: axillary lymph node tissue. The chain joins TRBV5-8 to TRBJ2-3; D uncertain. The receptor comes from a female donor with breast cancer. Some clones in this sample may be carry-over from other donors' samples. CDR3 amino acids: CASSLEPSDTQYF. The CDR3, as DNA: TGTGCCAGCAGCTTGGAGCCTTCCGATACGCAGTATTTT.